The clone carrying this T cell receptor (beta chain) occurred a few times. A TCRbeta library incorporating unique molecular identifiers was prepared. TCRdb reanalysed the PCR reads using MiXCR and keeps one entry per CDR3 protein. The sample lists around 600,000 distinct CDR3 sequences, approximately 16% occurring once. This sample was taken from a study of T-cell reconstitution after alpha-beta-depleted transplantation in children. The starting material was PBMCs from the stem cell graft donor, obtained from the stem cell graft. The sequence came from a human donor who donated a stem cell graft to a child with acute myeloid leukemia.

CDR3 region: CASSVGTDRLAKNIQYF. DNA for the CDR3: TGCGCCAGCAGCGTGGGGACAGACCGACTAGCCAAAAACATTCAGTACTTC. The chain has TRBV5-1 and TRBJ2-4; 7 bases match TRBD1. V trimming: 4 bases; J trimming: 0 bases; junction bases outside the gene matches: 10. Per germline, CDR1 SGHRS and CDR2 YFSETQ. The CDR3 has 17 residues.